Included here is one TCR beta chain sequence, with context. The target antigen is unknown. There are 15 residues in the CDR3. In germline, CDR1 is SGHVS, CDR2 FQNEAQ. Trimming took 5 bases from V and 6 from J; bases not matched to a gene: 13. TCRdb's copy holds only in-frame clones and misses some; the assay was immunoSEQ multiplex PCR. The table records 550,000 to 600,000 clones, about 98% of them present only once. Terminally differentiated effector memory CD45RA+ cells were excluded by CCR7 positive selection of CD45RO-negative cells. Everyone who donated was a Caucasian adult who lived in Nashville, Tennessee. This sample is drawn from a study of shared clonotypes between healthy human individuals. Study background: The donor group consisted of a couple of women and three men, aged 18 to 49.

General study points: On the whole, naive subsets had larger estimated richness than memory subsets had. What rarefaction showed was incomplete sorted-subset sequencing despite large depth.

The V gene is TRBV7-8, the J gene TRBJ2-7; 7 bases align to TRBD1. Material for sequencing was naive CD8+ T cells sorted from blood. The origin of this receptor is a man aged 25 to 40 in good health. In DNA, the CDR3 is TGTGCCAGCAGCCCGACCGGGGCAGGGGGACGCGAGCAGTACTTC. It yields the protein CASSPTGAGGREQYF.